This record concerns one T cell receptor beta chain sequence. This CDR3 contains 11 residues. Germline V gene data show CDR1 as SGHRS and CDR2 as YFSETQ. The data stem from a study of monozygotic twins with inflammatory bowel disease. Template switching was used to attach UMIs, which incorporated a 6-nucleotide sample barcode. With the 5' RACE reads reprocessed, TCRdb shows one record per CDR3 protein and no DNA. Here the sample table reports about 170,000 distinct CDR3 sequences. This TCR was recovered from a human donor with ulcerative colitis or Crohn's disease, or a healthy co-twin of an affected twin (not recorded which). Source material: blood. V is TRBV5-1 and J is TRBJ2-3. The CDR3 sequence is CASSWSDTQYF.